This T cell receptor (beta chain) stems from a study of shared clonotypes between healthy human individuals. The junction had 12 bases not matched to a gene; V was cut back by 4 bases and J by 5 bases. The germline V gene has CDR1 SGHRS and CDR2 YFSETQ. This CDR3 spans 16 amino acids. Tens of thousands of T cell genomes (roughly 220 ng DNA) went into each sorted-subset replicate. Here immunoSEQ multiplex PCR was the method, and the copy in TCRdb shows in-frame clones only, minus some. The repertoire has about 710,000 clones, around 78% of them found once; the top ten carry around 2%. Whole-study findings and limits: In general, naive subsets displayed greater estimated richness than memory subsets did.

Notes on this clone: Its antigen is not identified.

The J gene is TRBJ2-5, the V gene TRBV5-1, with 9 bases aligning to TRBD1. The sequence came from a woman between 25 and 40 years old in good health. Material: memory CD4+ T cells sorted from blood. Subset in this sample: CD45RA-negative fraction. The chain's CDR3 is CASSNGQGFFIETQYF. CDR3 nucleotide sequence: TGCGCCAGCAGCAACGGACAGGGGTTCTTTATTGAGACCCAGTACTTC.